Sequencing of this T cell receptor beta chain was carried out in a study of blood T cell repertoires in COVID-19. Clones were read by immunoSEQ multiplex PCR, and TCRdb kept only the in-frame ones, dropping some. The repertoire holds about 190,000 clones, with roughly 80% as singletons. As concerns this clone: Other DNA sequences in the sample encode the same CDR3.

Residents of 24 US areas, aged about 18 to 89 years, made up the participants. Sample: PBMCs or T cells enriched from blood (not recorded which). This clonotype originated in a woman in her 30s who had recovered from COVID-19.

This CDR3 is CASSYSSGGNYGYTF. The CDR3 nucleotides read TGTGCCAGCAGTTACTCCTCGGGAGGAAATTATGGCTACACCTTC. The V gene is TRBV6-5, the J gene TRBJ1-2; D remains ambiguous. Germline lookup yields CDR1 MNHEY and CDR2 SVGAGI. Trimming removed 0 bases from V and 5 bases from J, with 13 bases in between. The CDR3 has 15 amino acids.